A selection of T cell receptor beta chains follows, all from one sample in a study of blood T cells in healthy people across ages. TCRdb analysed the 5' RACE reads with MiXCR anew, one entry per CDR3 protein. The table includes roughly 800,000 distinct CDR3 sequences, roughly 50% detected once. Material: blood. The receptors shown here come from a man aged 30-40 years in good health. CDR3s include the opening cysteine and the closing phenylalanine or tryptophan. D genes are given only for firm matches. Clone size is given for some rows only: seen once, a few or many times, or a class if the clone is expanded.

>TRBV28|TRBJ2-7|-|-
CASSWVSGGTGTNEQYF
TGTGCCAGCAGCTGGGTTTCGGGGGGGACAGGGACCAACGAGCAGTACTTC
>TRBV28|TRBJ1-4|-|-
CASSIDGSGREKLFF
TGTGCCAGCAGTATCGACGGAAGCGGTAGAGAAAAACTGTTTTTT
>TRBV6-5|TRBJ1-2|TRBD1|-
CASSYLDRTRANYGYTF
TGTGCCAGCAGTTATCTGGACAGGACAAGAGCTAACTATGGCTACACCTTC
>TRBV6-6|TRBJ2-4|-|-
CASTALSAKNIQYF
TGTGCCAGCACGGCGCTTTCGGCCAAAAACATTCAGTACTTC
>TRBV5-1|TRBJ2-1|TRBD1|-
CASSLGQGARMFF
TGCGCCAGCAGCTTGGGACAGGGGGCGCGAATGTTCTTC
>TRBV28|TRBJ2-1|-|-
CASSPPLPPDEQFF
TGTGCCAGCAGCCCCCCTCTACCTCCGGATGAGCAGTTCTTC
>TRBV6-6|TRBJ1-4|-|few
CASRDAKGSEKLFF
TGTGCCAGCAGGGACGCCAAGGGCAGTGAAAAACTGTTTTTT
>TRBV7-3|TRBJ2-1|-|few
CASSSHLGGEQFF
TGTGCCAGCAGCTCACACCTAGGAGGTGAGCAGTTCTTC
>TRBV20-1|TRBJ2-3|-|few
CSASSGVLETQYF
TGCAGTGCTAGCTCGGGGGTATTGGAGACCCAGTATTTT
>TRBV4-2|TRBJ2-5|-|-
CASSQVPRTAETQYF
TGTGCCAGCAGCCAAGTGCCTAGGACTGCGGAGACCCAGTACTTC
>TRBV6-5|TRBJ2-5|-|once
CASSLQITNQETQYF
TGTGCCAGCAGTCTACAGATAACGAATCAAGAGACCCAGTACTTC
>TRBV20-1|TRBJ2-7|-|-
CSARDGLSYEQYF
TGCAGTGCTAGAGACGGACTCTCCTACGAGCAGTACTTC
>TRBV20-1|TRBJ2-5|-|few
CSARDLGTFADGTQYF
TGCAGTGCTAGAGATCTCGGGACCTTCGCTGACGGGACCCAGTACTTC
>TRBV9|TRBJ2-7|TRBD2|once
CASSGGLAISTYEQYF
TGTGCCAGCAGCGGGGGACTAGCGATTTCCACCTACGAGCAGTACTTC
>TRBV30|TRBJ2-3|TRBD2|-
CALQGPTGAGGPDTQYF
TGTGCCCTCCAAGGGCCTACCGGGGCGGGAGGGCCAGATACGCAGTATTTT
>TRBV29-1|TRBJ2-3|-|few
CSVSGGYTDTQYF
TGCAGCGTTTCCGGGGGTTACACAGATACGCAGTATTTT
>TRBV11-2|TRBJ1-6|TRBD1|-
CASSSHNPWDSYLRDNSPLHF
TGTGCCAGCAGCTCGCACAATCCATGGGACAGCTACCTCAGGGATAATTCACCCCTCCACTTT
>TRBV15|TRBJ2-3|-|-
CATSRVYFLLGSTDTQYF
TGTGCCACCAGCAGAGTTTACTTTTTGTTGGGTAGCACAGATACGCAGTATTTT
>TRBV5-1|TRBJ2-7|TRBD1|few
CASSSGQGAISYEQYF
TGCGCCAGCAGCTCCGGACAGGGGGCTATCTCCTACGAGCAGTACTTC